This is a list of T cell receptor beta chains from one sample in a study of CD8 T cells in ankylosing spondylitis. TCRdb reprocessed the 5' RACE reads via MiXCR and lists one record per CDR3 protein. The repertoire holds 240,000 or so distinct CDR3 sequences, over 8.5% seen once, with 6% to 8% in the top ten. The sample comprised blood, either unsorted or a sorted T cell fraction (not recorded which). These receptors were collected from a male donor with ankylosing spondylitis or in good health (not recorded which). Both conserved end residues are part of each CDR3.

TRBJ2-7	TRBV6-1	CASSTPGTSYEQYF
TRBJ2-3	TRBV5-1	CASSLEYTDTQYF
TRBJ1-1	TRBV5-1	CASSHFPDRLDTEAFF
TRBJ2-7	TRBV7-3	CASSTGQESYEQYF
TRBJ2-1	TRBV12-3/TRBV12-4	CASSKVVGGGNNEQFF
TRBJ2-1	TRBV29-1	CSVEMRLAVEEQFF
TRBJ2-2	TRBV7-2	CASSSPMGRTGELFF
TRBJ2-3	TRBV6-6	CASRAQGTSTATQYF
TRBJ2-5	TRBV24-1	CATRGGTLKETQYF
TRBJ2-7	TRBV12-3/TRBV12-4	CASSFGRTYEQYF
TRBJ2-7	TRBV29-1	CSVERTGGYEQYF
TRBJ2-3	TRBV20-1	CSARVGTISYTQYF
TRBJ2-2	TRBV6-1	CASFPGGGSGELFF
TRBJ2-7	TRBV14	CASSQDRDYEQYF
TRBJ2-2	TRBV29-1	CSGQLAGRVGELFF
TRBJ2-2	TRBV28	CASSSPGLAGVDAGELFF
TRBJ1-2	TRBV15	CATSRDASNYGYTF
TRBJ1-2	TRBV10-3	CAIRPGQGVGYTF
TRBJ2-5	TRBV11-2	CASSPAGPQETQYF
TRBJ1-2	TRBV7-9	CASSSSPPQNYGYTF
TRBJ2-7	TRBV27	CASSYSGAMTYEQYF
TRBJ2-1	TRBV4-2	CASSPHSGNEQFF
TRBJ2-5	TRBV10-3	CAISADRYQETQYF
TRBJ2-5	TRBV5-1	CASSLTGETQYF
TRBJ2-5	TRBV19	CASSIGRGAETQYF
TRBJ1-2	TRBV18	CASSPIPRGGYTF
TRBJ2-3	TRBV7-9	CASSLGMSTDTQYF
TRBJ1-2	TRBV15	CATRGSTYGYTF
TRBJ1-4	TRBV6-1	CASSQRTREEKLFF
TRBJ2-5	TRBV3-1	CASSQVYQETQYF
TRBJ2-1	TRBV5-5	CASSFPRRNNEQFF
TRBJ2-5	TRBV5-6	CASSFGPGLQTGETQYF
TRBJ1-2	TRBV11-1	CASSWTGNGTGHGGYGYTF
TRBJ2-7	TRBV5-1	CASSLSWNSGYEQYF
TRBJ2-3	TRBV11-2	CASTFRGDSTDTQYF
TRBJ2-1	TRBV12-3/TRBV12-4	CASSAERTSSYNEQFF
TRBJ1-4	TRBV4-1	CASSQGGRHFNEKLFF
TRBJ2-1	TRBV29-1	CSVSTSGNEQFF
TRBJ2-1	TRBV7-6	CASSLGTSGFDEQFF
TRBJ2-1	TRBV7-3	CASSSTGAGAGDNEQFF
TRBJ1-1	TRBV12-3/TRBV12-4	CATLDRLNTEAFF
TRBJ1-2	TRBV20-1	CSASRGVLTEGYTF
TRBJ2-2	TRBV5-1	CASSISTGELFF
TRBJ2-7	TRBV6-1	CASAYGGRADEQYF
TRBJ2-1	TRBV7-9	CASSWGGSNEQFF
TRBJ2-1	TRBV2	CASTETSVGEQFF
TRBJ2-3	TRBV10-3	CAISDIRGQAADTQYF
TRBJ1-5	TRBV9	CASSVPLGAREGATYSNQPQHF
TRBJ1-5	TRBV30	CAWSDSGIKPQHF
TRBJ1-6	TRBV28	CASSVVGTGSSPLHF
TRBJ2-7	TRBV20-1	CSAQAQSEQYF
TRBJ2-3	TRBV20-1	CSASGGQLAERTDTQYF
TRBJ1-5	TRBV28	CASSGRGRIKSNQPQHF
TRBJ2-7	TRBV15	CATSRDPGQFYEQYF
TRBJ1-2	TRBV11-2	CASSPLDRLGGYTF